These 22 T cell receptor beta chains came from one sample sequenced in a study of CD8 T cells in Susac syndrome. Reverse transcription of about 0.5 to 1 ug RNA used random hexamers. TCRdb recomputed calls from the immunoSEQ multiplex PCR reads with MiXCR, one row per CDR3 protein. There are 200,000 to 250,000 distinct CDR3 sequences in the sample; around nine tenths occur only once, and around 0.15% lies in the top ten. Sequencing was carried out using CD8+ T cells from PBMCs. All receptors derive from a human donor with multiple sclerosis.

Only one count was recorded for this clonotype. This rearrangement joins TRBV5-1 to TRBJ1-1; 7 bases align to TRBD1. Trimming at V came to 2 bases and at J to 6 bases, leaving 1 base not matched to a gene. Germline V gives CDR1 SGHRS, CDR2 YFSETQ. This CDR3 spans 12 amino acids. In DNA, the CDR3 is TGCGCCAGCAGCTTCACAGGGGCTGAAGCTTTCTTT. It specifies CASSFTGAEAFF.

The J gene is TRBJ2-7, the V gene TRBV20-1; D gene ambiguous. The CDR3 has 12 amino acids. V lost 4 bases and J 0 bases, leaving 7 bases between the germline ends. Germline V gene lookup returns CDR1 DFQATT and CDR2 SNEGSKA (reference sequence). The CDR3 protein is CSAMPPSYEQYF. CDR3 DNA: TGCAGTGCTATGCCCCCCTCCTACGAGCAGTACTTC.

The chain has TRBV6-5 and TRBJ1-1; D is perhaps TRBD1 (6 bases). The CDR3 consists of 17 residues. The germline V gene encodes CDR1 MNHEY and CDR2 SVGAGI. V lost 0 bases and J lost 0, with 14 bases in between. The CDR3 region is CASSYSIQGTMNTEAFF. CDR3 in DNA: TGTGCCAGCAGTTACTCGATTCAGGGGACCATGAACACTGAAGCTTTCTTT.

The chain carries TRBV11-2 and TRBJ2-7; D is ambiguous. V shed 4 bases and J shed 4 bases, with 14 bases lying between them. Germline-derived CDR1 and CDR2 are SGHAT and FQNNGV. The CDR3 totals 14 residues. CDR3 nucleotides: TGTGCCAGCAGCTCGGCCCTCAAACCATACGAGCAGTACTTC. This gives the protein CASSSALKPYEQYF.

This sequence joins TRBV6-1 and TRBJ1-5; D unclear. This CDR3 contains 9 residues. The V gene's germline CDR1 is MNHNS and CDR2 SASEGT. CDR3 in amino acids: CATGKPQHF. In DNA form, the CDR3 reads TGTGCAACGGGGAAGCCCCAGCATTTT.

The gene calls are TRBV5-6 and TRBJ1-2, with 8 bases fitting TRBD1. Germline V CDR1 and CDR2: SGHDT, YYEEEE. J was trimmed by 8 bases and V by 6 bases; bases with no gene match: 6. This CDR3 spans 12 amino acids. The CDR3 protein is CASTRGLNGYTF. The CDR3, as DNA: TGTGCCAGCACCAGGGGGCTTAACGGCTACACCTTC.

The chain has TRBV29-1 and TRBJ2-1; TRBD2 aligns across 7 bases. The CDR3 length is 12 residues. Germline V CDR1 and CDR2: SQVTM, ANQGSEA. Germline trimming cut 7 bases from V and 6 bases from J; bases unmatched to any gene: 6. CDR3 region: CSAAGGGNEQFF. The CDR3 DNA sequence: TGCAGCGCCGCTGGGGGGGGCAATGAGCAGTTCTTC.

This clonotype was counted only a few times. The chain has TRBV7-9 and TRBJ2-1; 7 nucleotides agree with TRBD2. The germline gives CDR1 SEHNR, CDR2 FQNEAQ (reference sequence). There are 13 residues in the CDR3. V shed 7 bases and J 1 base; nucleotides not matched to a gene: 1. Here the CDR3 DNA reads TGTGCCAGCATGGGAGGGTCCTACAATGAGCAGTTCTTC. It is translated as CASMGGSYNEQFF.

The count of this clonotype is one. The V and J genes are TRBV24-1 and TRBJ1-1; tentatively, D is TRBD1 (5 bases). V was pared by 6 bases and J by 6 bases, with 13 bases between. Germline CDR1 is KGHDR and CDR2 is SFDVKD. This CDR3 contains 13 residues. This CDR3 is CATSNGGDAEAFF. The DNA of the CDR3 is TGTGCCACCAGTAACGGGGGAGACGCTGAAGCTTTCTTT.

The J gene is TRBJ2-1, the V gene TRBV27; 7 positions match TRBD2. The CDR3 loop spans 14 amino acids. V shed 8 bases and J 8 bases; nucleotides not matched to a gene: 12. Germline CDR1 reads MNHEY; CDR2 reads SMNVEV (reference sequence). The CDR3: CASSSGIIPYEQFF. CDR3 nucleotides: TGTGCCAGCTCAAGCGGGATTATTCCATATGAGCAGTTCTTC.

This chain links TRBV4-3 with TRBJ2-7; weak D call: TRBD2 (6 bases). Germline CDR1 reads LGHNA; CDR2 reads YSLEER. Trimming shortened V by 1 base and J by 1 base, and 8 bases separated the two germline ends. The CDR3 runs to 14 residues. The DNA for the CDR3 is TGCGCCAGCAGCCAAGTGGCGGGATCCTACGAGCAGTACTTC. Protein: CASSQVAGSYEQYF.

The chain uses TRBV7-9 and TRBJ1-5; 7 nucleotides line up with TRBD1. V lost 7 bases to trimming and J lost 6 bases; unmatched junction nucleotides: 12. The CDR3 runs 15 residues. Per germline, CDR1 SEHNR and CDR2 FQNEAQ (reference sequence). The CDR3 here is CASNSDRDQGQPQHF. The DNA for the CDR3 is TGTGCCAGCAATTCAGACAGGGATCAGGGTCAGCCCCAGCATTTT.

This rearrangement joins TRBV13 to TRBJ2-7, with TRBD2 matching over 13 bases. With 5 bases clipped from V and 2 bases from J, the junction kept 12 bases outside the gene matches. This CDR3 region has 18 residues. Germline CDR1 reads PRHDT; CDR2 reads FYEKMQ (reference sequence). The CDR3 DNA reads TGTGCCAGCAGCCCCGAGGGGACTAGCGGGGTCCCCCCCTACGAGCAGTACTTC. This translates into CASSPEGTSGVPPYEQYF.

This chain links TRBV2 with TRBJ2-2; D may be TRBD2 (6 bases). The CDR3 is 18 residues long. V was trimmed by 0 bases and J by 3 bases, leaving 17 bases between them. The germline V gene has CDR1 SNHLY and CDR2 FYNNEI. CDR3 DNA: TGTGCCAGCAGTGAAGCGATCGAGGGTTCGGGGGACACCGGGGAGCTGTTTTTT. Residues: CASSEAIEGSGDTGELFF.

The V and J genes are TRBV7-9 and TRBJ2-1, with D perhaps matching TRBD1 or TRBD2 (5 bases each). The CDR3 has 12 residues. V was shortened by 5 bases and J by 9 bases, with 11 bases between the two germline ends. Looked up from germline, CDR1 is SEHNR and CDR2 is FQNEAQ (reference sequence). CDR3 DNA sequence: TGTGCCAGCAGCAGTGGGGGAGCTGAGCAGTTCTTC. Its translation: CASSSGGAEQFF. Filled out from reference TRBV7-9 and TRBJ2-1, the complete variable domain reads DTGVSQNPRHKITKRGQNVTFRCDPISEHNRLYWYRQTLGQGPEFLTYFQNEAQLEKSRLLSDRFSAERPKGSFSTLEIQRTEQGDSAMYLCASSSGGAEQFFGPGTRLTVL.

This clonotype was detected a few times. V gene TRBV19 combines with J gene TRBJ1-5; D is unresolved. Trimming took off 3 bases at V and 5 bases at J, with 11 bases between the two ends. CDR3 length: 14 amino acids. Germline V lookup: CDR1 LNHDA, CDR2 SQIVND (reference sequence). This CDR3 reads CASSMAAGHQPQHF. The CDR3 DNA sequence: TGTGCCAGTAGTATGGCGGCGGGTCATCAGCCCCAGCATTTT.

V gene TRBV30 combines with J gene TRBJ1-5, with no clear D. Germline V gene lookup returns CDR1 GTSNPN and CDR2 SVGIG (reference sequence). Trimming left V 0 bases short and J 5 bases short, with 8 bases between. The CDR3 length is 13 residues. For the CDR3, the DNA is TGTGCCTGGAGTGTATTCAAGGATCAGCCCCAGCATTTT. Translation gives CAWSVFKDQPQHF.

The CDR3 bases are TGTGCCACCAGCAGAGATTGGCGGGACAGGAACACCGGGGAGCTGTTTTTT. Translating gives CATSRDWRDRNTGELFF. This sequence joins TRBV15 and TRBJ2-2; D may be TRBD1 (7 bases). Germline-derived CDR1 and CDR2 are LNHNV and YYDKDF (reference sequence). CDR3 size: 17 residues. The V gene lost 0 bases and the J gene lost 1 base, with 12 bases spanning the gap.

The chain couples TRBV30 to TRBJ2-1, with D maybe TRBD1 (5 bases). There are 14 residues in the CDR3. From germline, CDR1 is GTSNPN and CDR2 SVGIG (reference sequence). Trimming pared 0 bases from V and 4 bases from J, leaving 10 bases between. CDR3 protein: CAWSVQVEYNEQFF. CDR3 sequence (DNA): TGTGCCTGGAGTGTACAGGTGGAATACAATGAGCAGTTCTTC. Filled out from reference TRBV30 and TRBJ2-1, the complete variable domain reads SQTIHQWPATLVQPVGSPLSLECTVEGTSNPNLYWYRQAAGRGLQLLFYSVGIGQISSEVPQNLSASRPQDRQFILSSKKLLLSDSGFYLCAWSVQVEYNEQFFGPGTRLTVL.

The J gene is TRBJ2-1, the V gene TRBV7-2; 10 positions match TRBD2. The V segment lost 5 bases and the J segment 4 bases; nucleotides outside the gene matches: 8. The V gene's germline CDR1 is SGHTA and CDR2 FQGNSA. The length of the CDR3 is 16 residues. CDR3 DNA: TGTGCCAGCAGCCCTGGAGTAGCGGGGGGTTACAATGAGCAGTTCTTC. As protein: CASSPGVAGGYNEQFF.

The chain has TRBV3-1 and TRBJ2-3, with D hard to call. Between the trimmed V and J ends, which lost 6 bases and 4 bases, there was a span of 8 bases. Per the germline V gene, CDR1 is LGHDT and CDR2 is YNNKEL (reference sequence). The CDR3 has 12 amino acids. This CDR3 is CASSPIADTQYF. DNA of the CDR3: TGTGCCAGCAGTCCTATCGCAGATACGCAGTATTTT.

The rearrangement links TRBV6-5 to TRBJ2-5; weak D call: TRBD1 (6 bases). CDR1 is MNHEY, CDR2 SVGAGI, per germline. The CDR3 length is 16 residues. Trimming removed 5 bases at V and 9 bases at J, with 25 bases between. The CDR3 coding sequence is TGTGCCAGCAGTACTCCCGGGACAAGTCCCACCCGGGCCCAGTACTTC. As protein: CASSTPGTSPTRAQYF.